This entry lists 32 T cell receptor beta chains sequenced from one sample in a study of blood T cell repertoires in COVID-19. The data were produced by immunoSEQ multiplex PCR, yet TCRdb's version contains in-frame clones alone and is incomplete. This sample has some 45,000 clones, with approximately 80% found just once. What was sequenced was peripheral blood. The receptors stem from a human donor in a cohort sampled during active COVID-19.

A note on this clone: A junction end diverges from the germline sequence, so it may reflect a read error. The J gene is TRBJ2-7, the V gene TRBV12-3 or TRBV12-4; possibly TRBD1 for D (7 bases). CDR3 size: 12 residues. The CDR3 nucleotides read TGTGCCAGCAGTTTAGGAACAGGGGCGGGGAACTTC. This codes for CASSLGTGAGNF.

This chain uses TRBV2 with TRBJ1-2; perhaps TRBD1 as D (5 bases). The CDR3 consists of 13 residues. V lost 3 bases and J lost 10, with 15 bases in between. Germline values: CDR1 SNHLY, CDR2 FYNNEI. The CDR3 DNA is TGTGCCAGCAGTGAGTCTCGGGGGAAAATCTACACCTTC. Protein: CASSESRGKIYTF.

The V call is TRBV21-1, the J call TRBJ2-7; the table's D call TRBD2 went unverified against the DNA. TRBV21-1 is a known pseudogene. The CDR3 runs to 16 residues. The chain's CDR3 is CASSPRPGTRTYEQYF. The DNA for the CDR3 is TGTGCCAGCAGCCCAAGACCCGGGACTAGGACCTACGAGCAGTACTTC.

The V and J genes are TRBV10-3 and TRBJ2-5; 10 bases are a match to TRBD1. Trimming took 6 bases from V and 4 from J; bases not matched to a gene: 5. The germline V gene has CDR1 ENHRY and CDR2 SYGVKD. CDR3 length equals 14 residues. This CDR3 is CAISRQGAGETQYF. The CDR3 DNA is TGTGCCATCAGCCGACAGGGGGCAGGAGAGACCCAGTACTTC.

The CDR3 coding sequence is TGCAGCGTGCGGGGACTAGCAATGAATGAGCAGTTCTTC. This codes for CSVRGLAMNEQFF. The V and J genes are TRBV29-1 and TRBJ2-1, with 9 bases matching TRBD2. There are 13 residues in the CDR3. V shed 6 bases, J shed 7 bases, and the junction held 7 bases outside the gene matches. Germline assignment: CDR1 SQVTM and CDR2 ANQGSEA.

CDR3 bases: TGTGCCAGCAGCCACCGCGGGAGGGCCGTTTCCTACAATGAGCAGTTCTTC. It yields the protein CASSHRGRAVSYNEQFF. The chain is built from TRBV3-1 (or the pseudogene TRBV3-2) and TRBJ2-1, with 9 bases that match TRBD2. The J segment lost 1 base and the V segment lost 3 bases, leaving 7 bases of the junction unmatched. Germline V gene data show CDR1 as LGHDT and CDR2 as YNNKEL (reference sequence). The CDR3 extends over 17 amino acids.

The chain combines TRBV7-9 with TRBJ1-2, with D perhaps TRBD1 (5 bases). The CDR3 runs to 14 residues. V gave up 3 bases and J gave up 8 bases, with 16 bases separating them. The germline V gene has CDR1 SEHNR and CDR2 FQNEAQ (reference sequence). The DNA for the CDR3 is TGTGCCAGCAGCTTGAGCAGGGTAGGACGCGGCTACACCTTC. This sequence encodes CASSLSRVGRGYTF.

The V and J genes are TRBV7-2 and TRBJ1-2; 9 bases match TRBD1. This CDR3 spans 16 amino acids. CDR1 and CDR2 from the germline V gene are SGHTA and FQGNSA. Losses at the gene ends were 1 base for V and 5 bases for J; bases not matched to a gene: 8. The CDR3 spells CASSLDRDRVSYGYTF. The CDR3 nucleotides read TGTGCCAGCAGCTTAGATAGGGACAGGGTCTCTTATGGCTACACCTTC.

The CDR3 loop is CASSYSMHRGTGELFF. For the CDR3, the DNA is TGTGCCAGCAGTTACTCGATGCACCGGGGCACCGGGGAGCTGTTTTTT. The chain carries TRBV6-5 and TRBJ2-2; maybe TRBD2 (5 bases). The V and J ends lost 0 bases and 4 bases respectively, with 12 bases between them. Looked up from germline, CDR1 is MNHEY and CDR2 is SVGAGI. The CDR3 contains 16 residues.

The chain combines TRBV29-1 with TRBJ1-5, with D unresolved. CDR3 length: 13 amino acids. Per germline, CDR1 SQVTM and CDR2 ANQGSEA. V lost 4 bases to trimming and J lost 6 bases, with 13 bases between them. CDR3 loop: CSVGEERAQPQHF. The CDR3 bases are TGCAGCGTTGGGGAGGAGAGGGCTCAGCCCCAGCATTTT. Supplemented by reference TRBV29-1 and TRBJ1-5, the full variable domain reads SAVISQKPSRDICQRGTSLTIQCQVDSQVTMMFWYRQQPGQSLTLIATANQGSEATYESGFVIDKFPISRPNLTFSTLTVSNMSPEDSSIYLCSVGEERAQPQHFGDGTRLSIL.

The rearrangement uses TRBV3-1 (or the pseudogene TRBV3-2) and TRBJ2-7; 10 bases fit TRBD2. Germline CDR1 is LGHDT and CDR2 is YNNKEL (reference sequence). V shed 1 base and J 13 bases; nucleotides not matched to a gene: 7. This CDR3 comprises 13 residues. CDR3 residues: CASSQGLAGVAYF. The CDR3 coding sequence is TGTGCCAGCAGCCAAGGGCTAGCGGGAGTTGCTTACTTC.

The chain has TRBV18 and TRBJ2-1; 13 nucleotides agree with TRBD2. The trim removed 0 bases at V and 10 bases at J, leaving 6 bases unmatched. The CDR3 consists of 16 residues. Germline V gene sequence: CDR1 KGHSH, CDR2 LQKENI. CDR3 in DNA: TGTGCCAGCTCACCACCGGGGACTAGCGGGACAAAGGAGCAGTTCTTC. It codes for CASSPPGTSGTKEQFF.

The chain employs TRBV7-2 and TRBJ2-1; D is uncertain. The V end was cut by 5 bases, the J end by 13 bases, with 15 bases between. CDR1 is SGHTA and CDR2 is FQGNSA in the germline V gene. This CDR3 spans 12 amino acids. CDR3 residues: CASSPYAARQFF. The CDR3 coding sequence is TGTGCCAGCAGCCCCTATGCAGCTAGACAGTTCTTC. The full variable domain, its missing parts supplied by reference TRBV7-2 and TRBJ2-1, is GAGVSQSPSNKVTEKGKDVELRCDPISGHTALYWYRQSLGQGLEFLIYFQGNSAPDKSGLPSDRFSAERTGGSVSTLTIQRTQQEDSAVYLCASSPYAARQFFGPGTRLTVL.

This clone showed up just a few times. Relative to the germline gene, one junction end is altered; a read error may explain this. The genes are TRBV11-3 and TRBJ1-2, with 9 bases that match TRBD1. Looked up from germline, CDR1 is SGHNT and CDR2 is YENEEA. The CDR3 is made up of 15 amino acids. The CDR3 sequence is CASSLDTLGQGFSTF. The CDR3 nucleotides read TGTGCCAGCAGCCTAGACACGCTTGGACAGGGGTTCAGCACCTTC.

The chain's CDR3 is CASSYRDMPYEQYF. For the CDR3, the DNA is TGTGCCAGCAGTTACCGGGACATGCCCTACGAGCAGTACTTC. The chain links TRBV5-4 to TRBJ2-7, with TRBD1 as a possible D gene (6 bases). CDR3 length: 14 amino acids. The V end was cut by 5 bases, the J end by 2 bases, with 14 bases between. Germline-derived CDR1 and CDR2 are SGHNT and YYREEE (reference sequence).

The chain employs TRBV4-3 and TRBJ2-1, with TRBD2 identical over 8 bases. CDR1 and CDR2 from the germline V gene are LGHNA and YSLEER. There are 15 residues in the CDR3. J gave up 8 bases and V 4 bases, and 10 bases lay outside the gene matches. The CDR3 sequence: CASSLLTGGEDEQFF. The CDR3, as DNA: TGCGCCAGCAGCCTCTTAACGGGAGGGGAGGATGAGCAGTTCTTC.

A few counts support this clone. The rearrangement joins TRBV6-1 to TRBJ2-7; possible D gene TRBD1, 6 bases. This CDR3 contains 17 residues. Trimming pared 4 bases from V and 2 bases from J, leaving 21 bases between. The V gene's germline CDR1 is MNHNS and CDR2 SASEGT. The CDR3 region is CASSVLGTLQGTYEQYF. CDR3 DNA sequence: TGTGCCAGCAGTGTCCTCGGGACACTTCAAGGTACCTACGAGCAGTACTTC.

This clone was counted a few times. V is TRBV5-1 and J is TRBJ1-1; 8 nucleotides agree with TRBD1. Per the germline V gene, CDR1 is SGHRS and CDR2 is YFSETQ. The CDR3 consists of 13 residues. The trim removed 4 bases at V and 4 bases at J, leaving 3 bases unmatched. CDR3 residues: CASSATGATEAFF. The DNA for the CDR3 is TGCGCCAGCAGCGCGACAGGGGCCACTGAAGCTTTCTTT.

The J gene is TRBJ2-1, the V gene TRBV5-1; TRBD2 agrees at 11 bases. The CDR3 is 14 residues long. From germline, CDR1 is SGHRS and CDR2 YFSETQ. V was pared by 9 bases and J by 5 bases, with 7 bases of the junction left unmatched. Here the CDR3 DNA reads TGCGCCACCACCAAGACTAGCGGGGACAATGAGCAGTTCTTC. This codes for CATTKTSGDNEQFF.

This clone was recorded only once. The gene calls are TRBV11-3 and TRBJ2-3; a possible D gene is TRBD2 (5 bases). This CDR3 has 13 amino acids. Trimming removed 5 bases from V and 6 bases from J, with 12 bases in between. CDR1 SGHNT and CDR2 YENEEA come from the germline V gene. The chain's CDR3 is CASSTRTWDTQYF. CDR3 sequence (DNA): TGTGCCAGCAGCACACGGACTTGGGATACGCAGTATTTT.

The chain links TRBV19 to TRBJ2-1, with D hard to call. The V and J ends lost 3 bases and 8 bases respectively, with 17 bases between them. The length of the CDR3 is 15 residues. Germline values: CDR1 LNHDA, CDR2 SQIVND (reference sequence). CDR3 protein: CASSMVFSSADEQFF. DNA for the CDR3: TGTGCCAGTAGTATGGTGTTCTCGTCCGCGGATGAGCAGTTCTTC. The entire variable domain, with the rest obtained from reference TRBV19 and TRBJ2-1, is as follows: DGGITQSPKYLFRKEGQNVTLSCEQNLNHDAMYWYRQDPGQGLRLIYYSQIVNDFQKGDIAEGYSVSREKKESFPLTVTSAQKNPTAFYLCASSMVFSSADEQFFGPGTRLTVL.

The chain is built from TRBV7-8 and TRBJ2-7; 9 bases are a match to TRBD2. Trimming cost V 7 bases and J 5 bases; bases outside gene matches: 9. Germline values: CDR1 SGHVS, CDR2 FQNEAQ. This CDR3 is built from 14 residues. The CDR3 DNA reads TGTGCCAGCAATGCCGGGACTAGCACCCACGAGCAGTACTTC. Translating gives CASNAGTSTHEQYF. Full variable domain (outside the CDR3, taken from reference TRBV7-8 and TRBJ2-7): GAGVSQSPRYKVAKRGQDVALRCDPISGHVSLFWYQQALGQGPEFLTYFQNEAQLDKSGLPSDRFFAERPEGSVSTLKIQRTQQEDSAVYLCASNAGTSTHEQYFGPGTRLTVT.

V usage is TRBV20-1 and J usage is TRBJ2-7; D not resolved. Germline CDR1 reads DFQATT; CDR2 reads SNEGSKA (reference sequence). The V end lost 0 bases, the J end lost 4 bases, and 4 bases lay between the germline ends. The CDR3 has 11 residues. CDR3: CSARDGYEQYF. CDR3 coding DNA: TGCAGTGCTAGAGACGGTTACGAGCAGTACTTC.

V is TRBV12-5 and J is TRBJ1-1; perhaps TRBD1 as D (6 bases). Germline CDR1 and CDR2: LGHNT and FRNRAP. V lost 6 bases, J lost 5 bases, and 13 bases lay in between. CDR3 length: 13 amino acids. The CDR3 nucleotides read TGTGCTAGTGGCCTTACCACAGGGACTGAAGCTTTCTTT. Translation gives CASGLTTGTEAFF.

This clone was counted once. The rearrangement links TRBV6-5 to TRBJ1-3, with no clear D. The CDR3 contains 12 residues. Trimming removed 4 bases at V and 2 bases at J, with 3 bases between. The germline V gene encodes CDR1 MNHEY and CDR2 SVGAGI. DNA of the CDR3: TGTGCCAGCAGTTCCGCTGGAAACACCATATATTTT. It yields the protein CASSSAGNTIYF.

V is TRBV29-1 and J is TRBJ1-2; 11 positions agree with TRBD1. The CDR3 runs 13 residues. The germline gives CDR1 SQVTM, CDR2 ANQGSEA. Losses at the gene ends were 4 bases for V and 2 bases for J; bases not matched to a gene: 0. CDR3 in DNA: TGCAGCGTTGGGACAGGGGGCAACTATGGCTACACCTTC. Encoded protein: CSVGTGGNYGYTF.

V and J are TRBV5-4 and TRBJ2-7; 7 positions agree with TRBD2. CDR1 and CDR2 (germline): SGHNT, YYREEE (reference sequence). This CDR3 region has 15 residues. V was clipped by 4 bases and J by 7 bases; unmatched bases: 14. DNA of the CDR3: TGTGCCAGCAGCCCCACCCAAGCGGGATTAGGAGAGCAGTACTTC. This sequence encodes CASSPTQAGLGEQYF.

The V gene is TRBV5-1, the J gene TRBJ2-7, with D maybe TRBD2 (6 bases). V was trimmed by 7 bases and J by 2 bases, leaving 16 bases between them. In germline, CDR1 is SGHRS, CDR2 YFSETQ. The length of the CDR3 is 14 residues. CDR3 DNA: TGCGCCAGCTCCATTCTGGGGGGTCCCTACGAGCAGTACTTC. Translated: CASSILGGPYEQYF.

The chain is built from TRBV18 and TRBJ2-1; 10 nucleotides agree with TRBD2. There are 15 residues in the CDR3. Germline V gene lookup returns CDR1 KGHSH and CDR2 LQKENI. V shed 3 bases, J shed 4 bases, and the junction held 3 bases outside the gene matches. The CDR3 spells CASSPGTSAYNEQFF. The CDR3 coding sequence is TGTGCCAGCTCACCCGGGACTAGCGCATACAATGAGCAGTTCTTC. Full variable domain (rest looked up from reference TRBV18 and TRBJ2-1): NAGVMQNPRHLVRRRGQEARLRCSPMKGHSHVYWYRQLPEEGLKFMVYLQKENIIDESGMPKERFSAEFPKEGPSILRIQQVVRGDSAAYFCASSPGTSAYNEQFFGPGTRLTVL.

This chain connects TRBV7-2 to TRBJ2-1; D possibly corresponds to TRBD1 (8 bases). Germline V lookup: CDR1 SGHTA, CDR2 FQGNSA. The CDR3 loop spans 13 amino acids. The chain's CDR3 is CASGQGAGSEQFF. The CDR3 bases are TGTGCTAGCGGGCAGGGGGCAGGAAGTGAGCAGTTCTTC.

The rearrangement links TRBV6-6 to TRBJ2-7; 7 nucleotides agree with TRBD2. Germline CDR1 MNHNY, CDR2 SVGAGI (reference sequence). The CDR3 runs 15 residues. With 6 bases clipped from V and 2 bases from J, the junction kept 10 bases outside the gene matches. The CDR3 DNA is TGTGCCAGCAGACACGACGGGGGGAATACCTACGAGCAGTACTTC. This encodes CASRHDGGNTYEQYF.

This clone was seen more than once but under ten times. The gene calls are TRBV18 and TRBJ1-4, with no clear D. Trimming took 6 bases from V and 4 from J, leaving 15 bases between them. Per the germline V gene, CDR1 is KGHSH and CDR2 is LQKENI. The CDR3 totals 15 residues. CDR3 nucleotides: TGTGCCAGCTCCCTCCGCCCCGGGAATAATGAAAAACTGTTTTTT. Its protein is CASSLRPGNNEKLFF.